These 28 T cell receptor beta chains originate from one sample sequenced in a study of blood T cell repertoires in COVID-19. Profiling relied on immunoSEQ multiplex PCR, and the TCRdb table lists in-frame clones only, not all of them. The sample contains about 60,000 clones, approximately 86% of which appear only once. The sample consisted of peripheral blood. All receptors derive from a man over 45 with active COVID-19.

The chain links TRBV5-1 to TRBJ2-5; TRBD2 matches 7 bases. Germline assignment: CDR1 SGHRS and CDR2 YFSETQ. V was pared by 0 bases and J by 4 bases, with 15 bases of the junction left unmatched. There are 18 residues in the CDR3. The CDR3 is CASSLDLLGRRQGETQYF. The CDR3 DNA sequence: TGCGCCAGCAGCTTGGATCTCCTCGGGAGGCGTCAAGGAGAGACCCAGTACTTC. Full variable domain (missing parts from reference TRBV5-1 and TRBJ2-5): KAGVTQTPRYLIKTRGQQVTLSCSPISGHRSVSWYQQTPGQGLQFLFEYFSETQRNKGNFPGRFSGRQFSNSRSEMNVSTLELGDSALYLCASSLDLLGRRQGETQYFGPGTRLLVL.

The chain uses TRBV4-1 and TRBJ1-6, with D unclear. Germline lookup yields CDR1 MGHRA and CDR2 YSYEKL. The CDR3 runs to 18 residues. V was shortened by 2 bases and J by 10 bases, with 24 bases between the two germline ends. The DNA of the CDR3 is TGCGCCAGCAGCCAACCCCCCCGGTCGGGCTGGAGGGCGTCACCCCTCCACTTT. This encodes CASSQPPRSGWRASPLHF.

The V and J genes are TRBV18 and TRBJ1-4; D uncertain. Trimming shortened V by 4 bases and J by 2 bases, and 17 bases separated the two germline ends. The length of the CDR3 is 17 residues. CDR1 is KGHSH, CDR2 LQKENI, per germline. The CDR3 coding sequence is TGTGCCAGCTCACTGTCCCCCTTAGCGGATACTAATGAAAAACTGTTTTTT. It translates to CASSLSPLADTNEKLFF.

This clone was picked up a small number of times. The genes are TRBV14 and TRBJ2-5; 15 bases match TRBD2. CDR3 length: 16 amino acids. The germline CDR1 and CDR2 sequences are SGHDN and FVKESK. V shed 2 bases, J shed 6 bases, and the junction held 4 bases outside the gene matches. This CDR3 is CASSQRTSGGAQTQYF. CDR3 DNA sequence: TGTGCCAGCAGCCAACGGACTAGCGGGGGGGCTCAGACCCAGTACTTC.

V and J are TRBV5-4 and TRBJ1-1; D gene ambiguous. Trimming took 0 bases from V and 4 from J, leaving 10 bases between them. In germline, CDR1 is SGHNT, CDR2 YYREEE (reference sequence). The CDR3 has 14 amino acids. CDR3 sequence reads: CASSLDIGSTEAFF. The CDR3, as DNA: TGTGCCAGCAGCTTGGATATAGGGAGCACTGAAGCTTTCTTT.

V is TRBV3-1 (or the pseudogene TRBV3-2) and J is TRBJ2-1; 14 bases map to TRBD2. Trimming took 0 bases from V and 9 from J; bases not matched to a gene: 1. The CDR3 covers 15 residues. Germline V gene data show CDR1 as LGHDT and CDR2 as YNNKEL (reference sequence). CDR3: CASSQETSGGAEQFF. CDR3 nucleotide sequence: TGTGCCAGCAGCCAAGAGACTAGCGGGGGGGCTGAGCAGTTCTTC.

This chain links TRBV2 with TRBJ1-2; 8 bases line up with TRBD1. CDR1 is SNHLY and CDR2 is FYNNEI in the germline V gene. The CDR3 extends over 16 amino acids. Trimming removed 6 bases from V and 4 bases from J; junction bases left unmatched: 13. CDR3 bases: TGTGCCAGCAGACCTCAGGGGGCGCGGGTTTCCTATGGCTACACCTTC. This codes for CASRPQGARVSYGYTF.

This clone was counted only a few times. V gene TRBV7-9 combines with J gene TRBJ2-7, with D hard to call. The ends were cut back, 2 bases at V and 6 bases at J, with 17 bases in the middle. The CDR3 spans 15 residues. Germline V gives CDR1 SEHNR, CDR2 FQNEAQ (reference sequence). The CDR3 DNA reads as TGTGCCAGCAGCTTATTAGAAATTAGCTCGAGCGAGCAGTACTTC. This gives the protein CASSLLEISSSEQYF.

The chain links TRBV6-1 to TRBJ2-5; maybe TRBD2 (6 bases). The CDR3 runs 16 residues. V was clipped by 3 bases and J by 2 bases, with 16 bases between them. Per germline, CDR1 MNHNS and CDR2 SASEGT. The DNA of the CDR3 is TGTGCCAGCAGTGACCGAGGAGGACTAAGACAAGAGACCCAGTACTTC. The encoded protein is CASSDRGGLRQETQYF.

The genes are TRBV5-4 and TRBJ2-3; 9 bases are a match to TRBD2. V dropped 9 bases and J dropped 1; count of bases not matched to a gene: 9. CDR1 and CDR2 from the germline V gene are SGHNT and YYREEE (reference sequence). The CDR3 covers 15 residues. Written as DNA, the CDR3 is TGTGCCATACGGGCGGGGGGGCCCGGCACAGATACGCAGTATTTT. Amino acids: CAIRAGGPGTDTQYF. Based on the CDR3 plus reference TRBV5-4 and TRBJ2-3, the full variable domain is ETGVTQSPTHLIKTRGQQVTLRCSSQSGHNTVSWYQQALGQGPQFIFQYYREEENGRGNFPPRFSGLQFPNYSSELNVNALELDDSALYLCAIRAGGPGTDTQYFGPGTRLTVL.

The chain is built from TRBV21-1 and TRBJ1-1. TRBV21-1 is designated a pseudogene. The length of the CDR3 is 15 residues. The CDR3 nucleotides read TGTGCCAGCAGCTTCCCGGGAGGAACGAACACTGAAGCTTTCTTT. This codes for CASSFPGGTNTEAFF.

As DNA, the CDR3 is TGTGCCAGCAGCCCCTATAGGGCAGGGGGCATCGACACTGAAGCTTTCTTT. Its protein is CASSPYRAGGIDTEAFF. The chain links TRBV5-5 to TRBJ1-1, with TRBD1 matching 8 bases. The CDR3 is 17 residues long. After removal of 4 bases from V and 3 bases from J, the junction contained 14 bases not matched to a gene. Germline lookup yields CDR1 SGHKS and CDR2 YYEKEE (reference sequence). Using reference TRBV5-5 and TRBJ1-1 for the parts outside the CDR3, the full variable domain is DAGVTQSPTHLIKTRGQQVTLRCSPISGHKSVSWYQQVLGQGPQFIFQYYEKEERGRGNFPDRFSARQFPNYSSELNVNALLLGDSALYLCASSPYRAGGIDTEAFFGQGTRLTVV.

The V call is TRBV24-1, the J call TRBJ2-3; a weak D match, TRBD1 (6 bases). The germline CDR1 and CDR2 sequences are KGHDR and SFDVKD. The CDR3 has 13 amino acids. The ends were cut back, 9 bases at V and 0 bases at J, with 9 bases in the middle. The CDR3 loop reads CATGQTSTDTQYF. CDR3 bases: TGTGCCACCGGACAGACTAGCACAGATACGCAGTATTTT.

The chain is built from TRBV5-1 and TRBJ2-2, with TRBD2 identical over 8 bases. J was trimmed by 1 base and V by 3 bases; bases with no gene match: 11. CDR3 length equals 18 residues. CDR1 is SGHRS and CDR2 is YFSETQ in the germline V gene. CDR3 amino acids: CASSYGRGILKNTGELFF. The CDR3 nucleotides are TGCGCCAGCAGCTACGGGAGGGGGATACTGAAGAACACCGGGGAGCTGTTTTTT.

This clone showed up just a few times. The chain links TRBV3-1 (or the pseudogene TRBV3-2) to TRBJ1-6; maybe TRBD1 (5 bases). This CDR3 is 17 amino acids long. CDR1 is LGHDT, CDR2 YNNKEL, per germline (reference sequence). V gave up 3 bases and J gave up 4 bases, with 16 bases separating them. The CDR3 spells CASSQAQGVGYNSPLHF. The CDR3 DNA reads TGTGCCAGCAGCCAGGCCCAGGGCGTAGGGTATAATTCACCCCTCCACTTT.

V and J are TRBV7-2 and TRBJ2-7, with 8 bases identical to TRBD2. V lost 6 bases to trimming and J lost 3 bases; unmatched junction nucleotides: 10. The CDR3 loop spans 15 amino acids. In germline, CDR1 is SGHTA, CDR2 FQGNSA. The CDR3 nucleotides are TGTGCCAGCAGTCGGACCGGGACTAGGAGCTACGAGCAGTACTTC. Its translation: CASSRTGTRSYEQYF.

The gene calls are TRBV10-3 and TRBJ1-5; no firm D call. Trimming took 6 bases from V and 3 from J, leaving 15 bases between them. Germline CDR1 ENHRY, CDR2 SYGVKD. The CDR3 sequence is 15 residues long. CDR3 protein: CAISQRDRDNQPQHF. In DNA form, the CDR3 reads TGTGCCATCAGCCAGAGGGATAGGGACAATCAGCCCCAGCATTTT.

This chain connects TRBV2 to TRBJ1-2; 7 bases align to TRBD1. The CDR3 is 15 amino acids. From germline, CDR1 is SNHLY and CDR2 FYNNEI. Losses at the gene ends were 4 bases for V and 4 bases for J; bases not matched to a gene: 9. CDR3 region: CASSARTGSSYGYTF. DNA of the CDR3: TGTGCCAGCAGTGCCCGGACAGGATCAAGCTATGGCTACACCTTC.

The sample holds a few counts of this clone. For the CDR3, the DNA is TGTGCTAGTGGTTTGGTAGCTCAGGGTCAGCCCCAGCATTTT. Its protein is CASGLVAQGQPQHF. The chain employs TRBV12-5 and TRBJ1-5; possibly TRBD1 for D (5 bases). From germline, CDR1 is LGHNT and CDR2 FRNRAP. The length of the CDR3 is 14 residues. The V end lost 0 bases, the J end lost 6 bases, and 9 bases lay between the germline ends.

The chain carries TRBV5-4 and TRBJ1-4; D is ambiguous. The CDR3 runs 14 residues. Germline V gene lookup returns CDR1 SGHNT and CDR2 YYREEE (reference sequence). V shed 0 bases and J shed 0 bases, with 3 bases lying between them. CDR3 region: CASSLAATNEKLFF. CDR3 bases: TGTGCCAGCAGCTTGGCAGCAACTAATGAAAAACTGTTTTTT. The full variable domain, its missing parts supplied by reference TRBV5-4 and TRBJ1-4, is ETGVTQSPTHLIKTRGQQVTLRCSSQSGHNTVSWYQQALGQGPQFIFQYYREEENGRGNFPPRFSGLQFPNYSSELNVNALELDDSALYLCASSLAATNEKLFFGSGTQLSVL.

The V and J genes are TRBV7-9 and TRBJ1-1; 7 positions agree with TRBD1. Germline CDR1 SEHNR, CDR2 FQNEAQ (reference sequence). Unmatched junction bases numbered 10, after V lost 5 bases and J lost 4 bases. The CDR3 totals 15 residues. The CDR3 reads CASSPTTGLATEAFF. The CDR3 nucleotides read TGTGCCAGCAGCCCTACGACAGGGCTGGCCACTGAAGCTTTCTTT. The full variable domain, rest sourced from reference TRBV7-9 and TRBJ1-1, is DTGVSQNPRHKITKRGQNVTFRCDPISEHNRLYWYRQTLGQGPEFLTYFQNEAQLEKSRLLSDRFSAERPKGSFSTLEIQRTEQGDSAMYLCASSPTTGLATEAFFGQGTRLTVV.

This clone occurred a few times. This chain uses TRBV7-2 with TRBJ1-4; tentatively, D is TRBD1 (6 bases). The CDR3 has 13 residues. Germline V CDR1 and CDR2: SGHTA, FQGNSA. Trimming cost V 6 bases and J 10 bases, with 15 bases left between them. For the CDR3, the DNA is TGTGCCAGCAGTGGGACATCGAAAGGAAAACTGTTTTTT. This encodes CASSGTSKGKLFF.

The chain joins TRBV7-2 to TRBJ2-3; D unresolved. V was shortened by 0 bases and J by 8 bases, with 6 bases between the two germline ends. Germline values: CDR1 SGHTA, CDR2 FQGNSA. This CDR3 is 12 amino acids long. The CDR3 spells CASSLARGTQYF. Written as DNA, the CDR3 is TGTGCCAGCAGCTTAGCCAGAGGTACGCAGTATTTT.

The chain carries TRBV24-1 and TRBJ2-5, with 9 bases matching TRBD1. Germline lookup yields CDR1 KGHDR and CDR2 SFDVKD. The CDR3 length is 15 residues. J was trimmed by 7 bases and V by 6 bases; bases with no gene match: 11. In DNA form, the CDR3 reads TGTGCCACCAGTTCGGGACAGGGAAGAGGGGGGACCCAGTACTTC. Amino acids: CATSSGQGRGGTQYF.

The sample holds a few counts of this clone. This chain uses TRBV13 with TRBJ2-3, with D possibly TRBD1 on 7 matching bases. The CDR3 spans 14 residues. CDR1 and CDR2 (germline): PRHDT, FYEKMQ (reference sequence). Trimming left V 5 bases short and J 8 bases short, with 17 bases between. The CDR3 DNA reads TGTGCCAGCAGCAACAGGGGAGGAGTTGCTACGCAGTATTTT. Its protein is CASSNRGGVATQYF.

The V and J genes are TRBV5-1 and TRBJ1-4, with 10 nucleotides matching TRBD1. Germline V lookup: CDR1 SGHRS, CDR2 YFSETQ. The length of the CDR3 is 14 residues. Trimming took 5 bases from V and 5 from J; bases not matched to a gene: 3. The CDR3 DNA reads TGCGCCAGCAGTCAGGACAGGGGGAATGAAAAACTGTTTTTT. Translation gives CASSQDRGNEKLFF.

J is TRBJ2-5 and V is TRBV19; the D is unclear. The CDR3 extends over 14 amino acids. The germline V gene has CDR1 LNHDA and CDR2 SQIVND (reference sequence). Deletions cut 5 bases from V and 3 bases from J, with 13 bases between. In DNA form, the CDR3 reads TGTGCCAGTAGTTCGTGGAGAAATGAAGAGACCCAGTACTTC. This translates into CASSSWRNEETQYF.

The V call is TRBV2, the J call TRBJ2-1; 10 nucleotides line up with TRBD2. V lost 2 bases to trimming and J lost 1 base; unmatched junction nucleotides: 2. Germline CDR1 and CDR2: SNHLY and FYNNEI. The length of the CDR3 is 16 residues. The CDR3 sequence: CASSEQGLASYNEQFF. The CDR3 region has the DNA TGTGCCAGCAGTGAACAGGGACTAGCGTCCTACAATGAGCAGTTCTTC.